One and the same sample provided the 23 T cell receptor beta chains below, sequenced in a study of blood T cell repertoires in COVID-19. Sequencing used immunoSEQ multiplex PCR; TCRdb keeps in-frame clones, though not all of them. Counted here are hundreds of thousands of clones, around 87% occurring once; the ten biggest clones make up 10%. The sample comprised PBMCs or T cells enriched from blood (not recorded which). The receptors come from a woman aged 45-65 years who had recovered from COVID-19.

CDR3 sequence: CASSQAGGWGSPLHF. The CDR3 DNA sequence: TGTGCCAGCAGCCAAGCCGGAGGCTGGGGTTCACCCCTCCACTTT. The chain is built from TRBV9 and TRBJ1-6; D unclear. Trimming cost V 4 bases and J 9 bases, with 17 bases left between them. CDR3 length: 15 residues. Germline lookup yields CDR1 SGDLS and CDR2 YYNGEE.

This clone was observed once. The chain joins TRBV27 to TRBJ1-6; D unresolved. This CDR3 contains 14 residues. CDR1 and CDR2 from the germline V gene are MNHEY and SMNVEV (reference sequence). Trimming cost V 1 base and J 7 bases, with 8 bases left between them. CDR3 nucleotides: TGTGCCAGCAGTTTATTTGGCGGGAATTCACCCCTCCACTTT. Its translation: CASSLFGGNSPLHF.

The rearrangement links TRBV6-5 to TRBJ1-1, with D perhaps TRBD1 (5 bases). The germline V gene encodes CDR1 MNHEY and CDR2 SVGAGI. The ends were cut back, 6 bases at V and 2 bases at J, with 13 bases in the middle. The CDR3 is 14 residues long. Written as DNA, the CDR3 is TGTGCCAGCAGCCTATGGGGCCGAAACACTGAAGCTTTCTTT. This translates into CASSLWGRNTEAFF.

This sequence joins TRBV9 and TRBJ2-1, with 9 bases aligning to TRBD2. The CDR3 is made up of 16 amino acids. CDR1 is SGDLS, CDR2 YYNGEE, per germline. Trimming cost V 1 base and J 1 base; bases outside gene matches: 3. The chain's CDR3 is CASSVQRGASYNEQFF. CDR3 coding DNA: TGTGCCAGCAGCGTACAGCGGGGGGCGTCCTACAATGAGCAGTTCTTC.

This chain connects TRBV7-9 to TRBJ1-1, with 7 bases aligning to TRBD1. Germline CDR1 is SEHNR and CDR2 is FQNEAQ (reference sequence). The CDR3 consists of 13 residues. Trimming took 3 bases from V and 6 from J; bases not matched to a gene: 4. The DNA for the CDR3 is TGTGCCAGCAGCTTCGACAGGGCGGCTGAAGCTTTCTTT. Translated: CASSFDRAAEAFF.

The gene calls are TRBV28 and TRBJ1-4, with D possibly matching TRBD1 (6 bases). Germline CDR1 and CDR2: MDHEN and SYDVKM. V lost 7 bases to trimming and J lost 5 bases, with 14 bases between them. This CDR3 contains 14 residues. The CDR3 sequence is CASKQGAPNEKLFF. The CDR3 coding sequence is TGTGCCAGCAAACAGGGAGCCCCCAATGAAAAACTGTTTTTT.

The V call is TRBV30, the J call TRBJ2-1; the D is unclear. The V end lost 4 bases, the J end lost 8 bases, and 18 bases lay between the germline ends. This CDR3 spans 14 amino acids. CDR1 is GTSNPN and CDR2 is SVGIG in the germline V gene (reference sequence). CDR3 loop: CAWNLVRGFHEQFF. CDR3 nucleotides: TGTGCCTGGAACCTAGTACGTGGATTCCATGAGCAGTTCTTC.

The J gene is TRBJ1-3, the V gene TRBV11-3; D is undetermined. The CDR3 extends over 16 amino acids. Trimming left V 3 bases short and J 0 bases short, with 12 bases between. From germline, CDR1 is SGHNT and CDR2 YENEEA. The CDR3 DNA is TGTGCCAGCAGCTTGAGGAGGGCGAGCTCTGGAAACACCATATATTTT. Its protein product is CASSLRRASSGNTIYF.

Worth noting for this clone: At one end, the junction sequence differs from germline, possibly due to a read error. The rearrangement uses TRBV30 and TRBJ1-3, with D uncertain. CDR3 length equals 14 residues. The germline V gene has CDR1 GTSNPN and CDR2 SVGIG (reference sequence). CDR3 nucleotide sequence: TGTGCCTGGAGCCCGAGCGCCTCTGGAAGCACCATATATTTT. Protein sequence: CAWSPSASGSTIYF.

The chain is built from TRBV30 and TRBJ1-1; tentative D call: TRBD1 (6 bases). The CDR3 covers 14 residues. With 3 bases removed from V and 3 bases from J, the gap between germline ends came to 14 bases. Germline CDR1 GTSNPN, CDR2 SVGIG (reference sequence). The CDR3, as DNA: TGTGCCTGGAGCGTAGGGGGTAAGGACACTGAAGCTTTCTTT. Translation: CAWSVGGKDTEAFF.

CDR3 in DNA: TGTGCCAGCAGTGTCAACGGGGATAGCAATCAGCCCCAGCATTTT. It codes for CASSVNGDSNQPQHF. This chain joins TRBV2 and TRBJ1-5; unclear D gene. The V and J ends lost 4 bases and 0 bases respectively, with 10 bases between them. Germline V CDR1 and CDR2: SNHLY, FYNNEI. This CDR3 spans 15 amino acids.

The CDR3: CASSMEYAGHGYTF. The CDR3, as DNA: TGCGCCAGCAGTATGGAGTATGCGGGGCATGGCTACACCTTC. The chain joins TRBV5-1 to TRBJ1-2; weak D call: TRBD1 (5 bases). The CDR3 runs 14 residues. Germline CDR1 and CDR2: SGHRS and YFSETQ. V gave up 5 bases and J gave up 6 bases, with 17 bases separating them.

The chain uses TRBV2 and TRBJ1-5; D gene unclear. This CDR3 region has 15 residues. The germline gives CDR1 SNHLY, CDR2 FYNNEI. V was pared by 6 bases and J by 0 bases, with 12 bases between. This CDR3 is CASSAVVLSNQPQHF. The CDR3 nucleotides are TGTGCCAGCAGCGCGGTGGTTCTTAGCAATCAGCCCCAGCATTTT.

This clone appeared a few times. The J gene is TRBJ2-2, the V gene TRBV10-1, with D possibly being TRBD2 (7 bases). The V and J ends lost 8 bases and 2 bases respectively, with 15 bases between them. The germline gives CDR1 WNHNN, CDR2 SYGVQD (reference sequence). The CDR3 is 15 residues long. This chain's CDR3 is CASPAGGPNTGELFF. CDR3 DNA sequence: TGCGCCAGCCCCGCCGGGGGGCCTAACACCGGGGAGCTGTTTTTT.

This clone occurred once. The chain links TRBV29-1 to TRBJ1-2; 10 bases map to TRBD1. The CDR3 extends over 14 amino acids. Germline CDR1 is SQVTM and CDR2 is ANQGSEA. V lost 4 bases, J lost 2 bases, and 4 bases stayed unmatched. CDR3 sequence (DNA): TGCAGCGTTGCTGACAGGGGGCAAAACTATGGCTACACCTTC. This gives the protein CSVADRGQNYGYTF. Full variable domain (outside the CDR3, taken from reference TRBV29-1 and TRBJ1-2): SAVISQKPSRDICQRGTSLTIQCQVDSQVTMMFWYRQQPGQSLTLIATANQGSEATYESGFVIDKFPISRPNLTFSTLTVSNMSPEDSSIYLCSVADRGQNYGYTFGSGTRLTVV.

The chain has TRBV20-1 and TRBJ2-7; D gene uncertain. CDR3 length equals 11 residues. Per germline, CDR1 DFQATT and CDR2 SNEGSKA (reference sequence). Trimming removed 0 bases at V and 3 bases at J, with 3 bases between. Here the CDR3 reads CSAREYYEQYF. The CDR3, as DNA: TGCAGTGCTAGAGAATACTACGAGCAGTACTTC.

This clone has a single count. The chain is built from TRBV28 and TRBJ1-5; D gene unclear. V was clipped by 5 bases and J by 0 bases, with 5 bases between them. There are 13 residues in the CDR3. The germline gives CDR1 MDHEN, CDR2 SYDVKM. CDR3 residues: CASSRYSNQPQHF. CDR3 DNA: TGTGCCAGCAGTCGGTATAGCAATCAGCCCCAGCATTTT.

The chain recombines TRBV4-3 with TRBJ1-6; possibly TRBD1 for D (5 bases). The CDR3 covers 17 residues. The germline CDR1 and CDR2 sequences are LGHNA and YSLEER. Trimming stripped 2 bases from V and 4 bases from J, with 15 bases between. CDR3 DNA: TGCGCCAGCAGCCAAAGAAGACAGTTGAATTATAATTCACCCCTCCACTTT. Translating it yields CASSQRRQLNYNSPLHF.

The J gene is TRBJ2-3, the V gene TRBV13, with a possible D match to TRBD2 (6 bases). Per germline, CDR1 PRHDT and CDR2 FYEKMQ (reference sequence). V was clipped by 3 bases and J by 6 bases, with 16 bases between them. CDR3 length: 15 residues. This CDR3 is CASSLMGGGSDTQYF. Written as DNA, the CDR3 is TGTGCCAGCAGCTTGATGGGTGGGGGGTCGGATACGCAGTATTTT.

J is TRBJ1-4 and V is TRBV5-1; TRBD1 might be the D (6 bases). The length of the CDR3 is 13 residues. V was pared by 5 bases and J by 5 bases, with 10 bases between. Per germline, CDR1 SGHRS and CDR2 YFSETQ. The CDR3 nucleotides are TGCGCCAGCAGTTGGGACACGAATGAAAAACTGTTTTTT. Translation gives CASSWDTNEKLFF.

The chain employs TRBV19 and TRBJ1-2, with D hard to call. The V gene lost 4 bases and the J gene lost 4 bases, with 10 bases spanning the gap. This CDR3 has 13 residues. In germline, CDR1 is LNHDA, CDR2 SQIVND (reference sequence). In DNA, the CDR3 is TGTGCCAGTAGTAATTGGGGAGGCTATGGCTACACCTTC. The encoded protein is CASSNWGGYGYTF.

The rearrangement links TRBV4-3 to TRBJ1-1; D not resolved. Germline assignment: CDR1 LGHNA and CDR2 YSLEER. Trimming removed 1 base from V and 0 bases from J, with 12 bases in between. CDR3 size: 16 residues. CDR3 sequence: CASSQGLHEMNTEAFF. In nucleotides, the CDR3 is TGCGCCAGCAGCCAAGGACTGCACGAGATGAACACTGAAGCTTTCTTT.

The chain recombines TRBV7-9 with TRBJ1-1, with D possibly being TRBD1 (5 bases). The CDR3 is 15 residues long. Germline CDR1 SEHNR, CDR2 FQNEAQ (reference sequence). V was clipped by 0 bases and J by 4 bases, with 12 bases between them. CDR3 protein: CASSLAAGWGTEAFF. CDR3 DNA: TGTGCCAGCAGCTTAGCGGCAGGGTGGGGCACTGAAGCTTTCTTT.